The 20 T cell receptor beta chains presented below share a single source sample, sequenced in a study of blood T cell repertoires in COVID-19. Only in-frame clones appear in the TCRdb table, and some are missing; sequencing was by immunoSEQ multiplex PCR. Of tens of thousands of clones in the sample, approximately 86% were seen once. The sample was peripheral blood. These receptors were collected from a man aged 40-49 years with acute or convalescent COVID-19.

This clone came up a few times. This chain uses TRBV5-1 with TRBJ2-3; TRBD2 aligns across 8 bases. From germline, CDR1 is SGHRS and CDR2 YFSETQ. Losses at the gene ends were 4 bases for V and 9 bases for J; bases not matched to a gene: 10. CDR3 length: 14 residues. The CDR3 loop is CASSGSGTRETQYF. In DNA form, the CDR3 reads TGCGCCAGCAGCGGCTCCGGGACTAGAGAAACGCAGTATTTT.

The chain combines TRBV6-5 with TRBJ1-2, with 7 bases lining up with TRBD1. From germline, CDR1 is MNHEY and CDR2 SVGAGI. The CDR3 extends over 15 amino acids. Trimming at V came to 6 bases and at J to 1 base, leaving 8 bases not matched to a gene. The CDR3 region is CASRPTGVGNYGYTF. The CDR3 DNA reads TGTGCCAGCAGACCCACAGGGGTGGGTAACTATGGCTACACCTTC.

The chain combines TRBV5-5 with TRBJ1-2; a weak D match, TRBD1 (5 bases). The CDR3 runs to 12 residues. Trimming cost V 0 bases and J 7 bases, with 7 bases left between them. Germline CDR1 and CDR2: SGHKS and YYEKEE (reference sequence). The CDR3 spells CASSLVGGGYTF. Here the CDR3 DNA reads TGTGCCAGCAGCTTGGTGGGGGGTGGCTACACCTTC.

The chain is built from TRBV11-3 and TRBJ1-2; weak D call: TRBD1 (5 bases). Trimming removed 0 bases from V and 5 bases from J, with 25 bases in between. This CDR3 comprises 19 residues. CDR1 and CDR2 from the germline V gene are SGHNT and YENEEA. In nucleotides, the CDR3 is TGTGCCAGCAGCTTAGATCTTGGGTTGGGGCCGAATCTTCCGTATGGCTACACCTTC. It specifies CASSLDLGLGPNLPYGYTF.

This clone came up a few times. The CDR3 bases are TGTGCCAGCAGCCCGTCGGTAGCAAGGCAGTACTTC. It encodes CASSPSVARQYF. The chain employs TRBV14 and TRBJ2-7, with unresolved D. The CDR3 extends over 12 amino acids. The V end lost 4 bases, the J end lost 9 bases, and 13 bases lay between the germline ends. The germline V gene has CDR1 SGHDN and CDR2 FVKESK.

The chain links TRBV3-1 (or the pseudogene TRBV3-2) to TRBJ1-4; a possible D gene is TRBD1 (5 bases). V shed 4 bases and J shed 1 base, with 19 bases lying between them. Per the germline V gene, CDR1 is LGHDT and CDR2 is YNNKEL (reference sequence). The CDR3 loop spans 18 amino acids. CDR3 protein: CASSPDRLTHGTNEKLFF. DNA for the CDR3: TGTGCCAGCAGCCCCGACAGACTCACCCACGGAACTAATGAAAAACTGTTTTTT.

The chain has TRBV5-4 and TRBJ1-4; D remains unclear. Germline V CDR1 and CDR2: SGHNT, YYREEE (reference sequence). The V end was cut by 4 bases, the J end by 0 bases, with 7 bases between. This CDR3 has 14 amino acids. The CDR3 coding sequence is TGTGCCAGCAGCCTAGAAGCAACTAATGAAAAACTGTTTTTT. Its protein product is CASSLEATNEKLFF.

V and J are TRBV19 and TRBJ1-2; tentative D call: TRBD1 (6 bases). The CDR3 is 12 amino acids. Trimming cost V 7 bases and J 4 bases, with 10 bases left between them. Germline V gene data show CDR1 as LNHDA and CDR2 as SQIVND (reference sequence). The CDR3 region has the DNA TGTGCCAGTAATAACAGGGTCTATGGCTACACCTTC. Its protein product is CASNNRVYGYTF.

The V call is TRBV6-2 or TRBV6-3, the J call TRBJ1-2, with D possibly being TRBD1 (6 bases). This CDR3 is 11 amino acids long. V shed 2 bases and J shed 8 bases, with 6 bases lying between them. CDR1 and CDR2 from the germline V gene are MNHEY and SVGEGT. CDR3 amino acids: CASSYGTGYTF. The CDR3 bases are TGTGCCAGCAGTTACGGGACAGGCTACACCTTC.

This chain uses TRBV11-2 with TRBJ2-3, with 9 bases identical to TRBD2. The V segment lost 1 base and the J segment 6 bases; nucleotides outside the gene matches: 8. Germline assignment: CDR1 SGHAT and CDR2 FQNNGV. CDR3 length: 16 amino acids. The DNA for the CDR3 is TGTGCCAGCAGCTTAGGGCTAGCGGGAAATCGGGATACGCAGTATTTT. Amino acids: CASSLGLAGNRDTQYF.

This rearrangement joins TRBV7-6 to TRBJ2-5; maybe TRBD1 (6 bases). The CDR3 is 15 residues long. Trimming removed 5 bases from V and 5 bases from J, with 18 bases in between. Germline V gene lookup returns CDR1 SGHVS and CDR2 FNYEAQ. The CDR3 nucleotides are TGTGCCAGCAGCATGGGTCCGCCCAGGGGCGAGACCCAGTACTTC. Encoded protein: CASSMGPPRGETQYF.

This chain links TRBV5-1 with TRBJ2-2; TRBD2 matches at 11 bases. The germline V gene has CDR1 SGHRS and CDR2 YFSETQ. The CDR3 consists of 14 residues. V was clipped by 2 bases and J by 6 bases; unmatched bases: 0. CDR3 residues: CASSLLAGAGELFF. The DNA of the CDR3 is TGCGCCAGCAGCTTACTAGCGGGGGCCGGGGAGCTGTTTTTT.

This clone has only one observation. The genes are TRBV6-4 and TRBJ1-2; tentative D call: TRBD1 (5 bases). Per germline, CDR1 MRHNA and CDR2 SNTAGT. This CDR3 comprises 11 residues. Trimming left V 7 bases short and J 8 bases short, with 11 bases between. The CDR3 nucleotides read TGTGCCAGCACCGGGGGGGAAGGCTACACCTTC. The encoded protein is CASTGGEGYTF.

This chain connects TRBV30 to TRBJ1-1; maybe TRBD1 (6 bases). Trimming removed 2 bases from V and 4 bases from J, with 14 bases in between. CDR1 and CDR2 (germline): GTSNPN, SVGIG (reference sequence). CDR3 length: 14 residues. The CDR3 protein is CAWSSGRGATEAFF. Here the CDR3 DNA reads TGTGCCTGGAGTTCGGGACGGGGGGCCACTGAAGCTTTCTTT. Looking up the rest from reference TRBV30 and TRBJ1-1 gives the full variable domain: SQTIHQWPATLVQPVGSPLSLECTVEGTSNPNLYWYRQAAGRGLQLLFYSVGIGQISSEVPQNLSASRPQDRQFILSSKKLLLSDSGFYLCAWSSGRGATEAFFGQGTRLTVV.

The rearrangement uses TRBV12-5 and TRBJ1-4; D is possibly TRBD1 (5 bases). The length of the CDR3 is 12 residues. V gave up 5 bases and J gave up 6 bases, with 7 bases separating them. The germline gives CDR1 LGHNT, CDR2 FRNRAP. CDR3 protein: CASGRGDEKLFF. Here the CDR3 DNA reads TGTGCTAGTGGTCGGGGGGATGAAAAACTGTTTTTT.

In this sample, this clone turned up once. The V gene is TRBV4-1, the J gene TRBJ1-1; no reliable D call. Looked up from germline, CDR1 is MGHRA and CDR2 is YSYEKL. The CDR3 sequence is 16 residues long. V lost 1 base and J 2 bases, leaving 14 bases between the germline ends. The CDR3 DNA sequence: TGCGCCAGCAGCCAAGTGGGGTACGGACTAAACACTGAAGCTTTCTTT. Translated, it gives CASSQVGYGLNTEAFF.

The gene calls are TRBV9 and TRBJ1-1, with D possibly TRBD1 on 6 matching bases. Germline CDR1 SGDLS, CDR2 YYNGEE. CDR3 length: 14 amino acids. V was trimmed by 1 base and J by 5 bases, leaving 12 bases between them. CDR3 sequence: CASSVLQGNTEAFF. The CDR3 DNA reads as TGTGCCAGCAGCGTACTACAGGGTAATACTGAAGCTTTCTTT.

This rearrangement joins TRBV5-4 to TRBJ2-5; the match to TRBD1 covers 8 bases. V lost 1 base and J lost 3; bases outside the gene matches: 5. From germline, CDR1 is SGHNT and CDR2 YYREEE (reference sequence). The CDR3 runs to 15 residues. For the CDR3, the DNA is TGTGCCAGCAGCTTGACGCGACAGGGGAAAGAGACCCAGTACTTC. This sequence encodes CASSLTRQGKETQYF.

The V call is TRBV24-1, the J call TRBJ2-5; 8 bases are a match to TRBD2. This CDR3 is built from 16 residues. Germline CDR1 KGHDR, CDR2 SFDVKD. The trim removed 7 bases at V and 3 bases at J, leaving 12 bases unmatched. The CDR3 DNA follows: TGTGCCACCAGCCCCGGTGGGACTAGATTTGAAGAGACCCAGTACTTC. Its protein is CATSPGGTRFEETQYF.

V usage is TRBV3-1 (or the pseudogene TRBV3-2) and J usage is TRBJ1-1; D unclear. The ends were cut back, 5 bases at V and 10 bases at J, with 23 bases in the middle. Germline CDR1 reads LGHDT; CDR2 reads YNNKEL (reference sequence). The CDR3 extends over 15 amino acids. CDR3 protein: CASSANDKIITVAFF. The CDR3 region has the DNA TGTGCCAGCAGCGCCAATGACAAGATTATAACGGTAGCTTTCTTT.